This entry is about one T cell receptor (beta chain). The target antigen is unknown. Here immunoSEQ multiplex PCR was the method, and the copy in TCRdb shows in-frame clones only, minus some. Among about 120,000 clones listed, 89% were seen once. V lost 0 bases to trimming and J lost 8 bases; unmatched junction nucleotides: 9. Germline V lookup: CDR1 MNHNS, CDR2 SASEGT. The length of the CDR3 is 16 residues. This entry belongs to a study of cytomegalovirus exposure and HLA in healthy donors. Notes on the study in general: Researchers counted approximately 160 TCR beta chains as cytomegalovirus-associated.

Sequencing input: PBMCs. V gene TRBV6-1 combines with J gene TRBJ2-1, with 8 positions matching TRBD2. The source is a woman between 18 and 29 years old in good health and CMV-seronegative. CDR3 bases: TGTGCCAGCAGTGAAGCGCCAGCGGGAGAAAGCCATGAGCAGTTCTTC. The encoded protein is CASSEAPAGESHEQFF.